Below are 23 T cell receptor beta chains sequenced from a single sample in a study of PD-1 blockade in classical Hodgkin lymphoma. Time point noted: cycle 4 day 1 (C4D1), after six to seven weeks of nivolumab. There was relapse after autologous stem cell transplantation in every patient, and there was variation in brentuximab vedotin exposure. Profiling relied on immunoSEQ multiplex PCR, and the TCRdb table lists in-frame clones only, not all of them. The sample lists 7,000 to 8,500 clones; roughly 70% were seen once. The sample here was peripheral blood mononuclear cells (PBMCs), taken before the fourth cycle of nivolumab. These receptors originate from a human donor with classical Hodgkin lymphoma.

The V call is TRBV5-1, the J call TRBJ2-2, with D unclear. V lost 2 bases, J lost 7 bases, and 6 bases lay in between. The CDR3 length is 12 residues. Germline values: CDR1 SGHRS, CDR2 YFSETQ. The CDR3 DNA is TGCGCCAGCAGCTTTGGGGTCGGGGAGCTGTTTTTT. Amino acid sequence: CASSFGVGELFF.

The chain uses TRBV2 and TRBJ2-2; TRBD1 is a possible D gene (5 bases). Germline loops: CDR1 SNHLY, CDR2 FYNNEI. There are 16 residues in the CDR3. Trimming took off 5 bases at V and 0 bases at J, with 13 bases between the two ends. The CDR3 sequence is CASSLRDRANTGELFF. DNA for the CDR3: TGTGCCAGCAGTCTACGCGACAGAGCGAACACCGGGGAGCTGTTTTTT.

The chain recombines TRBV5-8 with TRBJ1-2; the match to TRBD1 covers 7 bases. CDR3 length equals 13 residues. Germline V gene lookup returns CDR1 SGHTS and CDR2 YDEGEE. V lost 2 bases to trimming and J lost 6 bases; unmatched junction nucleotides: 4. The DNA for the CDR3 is TGTGCCAGCAGCTTCCTGACAGGGAATGGCTACACCTTC. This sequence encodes CASSFLTGNGYTF.

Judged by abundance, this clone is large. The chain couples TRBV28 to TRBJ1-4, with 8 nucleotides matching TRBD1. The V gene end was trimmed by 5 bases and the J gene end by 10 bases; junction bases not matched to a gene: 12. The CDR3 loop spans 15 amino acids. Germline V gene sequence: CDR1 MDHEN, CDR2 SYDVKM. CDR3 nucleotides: TGTGCCAGCAGTGCGACAGGGGCGATCTCGGTAAAACTGTTTTTT. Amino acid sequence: CASSATGAISVKLFF. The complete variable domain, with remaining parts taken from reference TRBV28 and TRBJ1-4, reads DVKVTQSSRYLVKRTGEKVFLECVQDMDHENMFWYRQDPGLGLRLIYFSYDVKMKEKGDIPEGYSVSREKKERFSLILESASTNQTSMYLCASSATGAISVKLFFGSGTQLSVL.

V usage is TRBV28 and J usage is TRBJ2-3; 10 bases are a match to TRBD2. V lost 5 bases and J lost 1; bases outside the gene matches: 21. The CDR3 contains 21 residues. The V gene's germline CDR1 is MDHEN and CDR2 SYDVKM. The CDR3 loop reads CASSPTFPASGRGEGTDTQYF. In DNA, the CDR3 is TGTGCCAGCAGTCCCACATTCCCGGCTAGCGGGAGAGGTGAAGGCACAGATACGCAGTATTTT.

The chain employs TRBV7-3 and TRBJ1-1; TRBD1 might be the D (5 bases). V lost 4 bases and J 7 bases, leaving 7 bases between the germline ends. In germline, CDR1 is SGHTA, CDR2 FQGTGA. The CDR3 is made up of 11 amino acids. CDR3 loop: CASSSGIEAFF. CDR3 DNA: TGTGCCAGCAGCTCAGGGATTGAAGCTTTCTTT. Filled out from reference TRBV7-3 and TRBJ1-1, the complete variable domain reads GAGVSQTPSNKVTEKGKYVELRCDPISGHTALYWYRQSLGQGPEFLIYFQGTGAADDSGLPNDRFFAVRPEGSVSTLKIQRTERGDSAVYLCASSSGIEAFFGQGTRLTVV.

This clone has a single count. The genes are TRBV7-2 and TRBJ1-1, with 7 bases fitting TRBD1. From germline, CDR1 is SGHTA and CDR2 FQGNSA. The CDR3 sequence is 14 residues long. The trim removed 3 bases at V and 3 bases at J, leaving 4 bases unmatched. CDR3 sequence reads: CASSFQGGYTEAFF. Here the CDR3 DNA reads TGTGCCAGCAGCTTTCAGGGGGGGTACACTGAAGCTTTCTTT.

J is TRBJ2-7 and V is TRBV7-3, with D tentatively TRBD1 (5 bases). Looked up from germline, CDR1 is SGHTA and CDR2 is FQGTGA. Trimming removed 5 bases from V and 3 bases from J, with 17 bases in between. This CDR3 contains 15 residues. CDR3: CASSVKGAWGYEQYF. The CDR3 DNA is TGTGCCAGCAGCGTAAAAGGGGCGTGGGGCTACGAGCAGTACTTC.

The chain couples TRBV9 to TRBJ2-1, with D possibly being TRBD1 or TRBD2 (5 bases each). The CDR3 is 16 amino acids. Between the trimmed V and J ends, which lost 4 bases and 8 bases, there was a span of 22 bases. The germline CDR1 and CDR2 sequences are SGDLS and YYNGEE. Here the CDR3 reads CASSSREEMGVDEQFF. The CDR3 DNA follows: TGTGCCAGCAGCTCCCGTGAAGAGATGGGGGTCGATGAGCAGTTCTTC.

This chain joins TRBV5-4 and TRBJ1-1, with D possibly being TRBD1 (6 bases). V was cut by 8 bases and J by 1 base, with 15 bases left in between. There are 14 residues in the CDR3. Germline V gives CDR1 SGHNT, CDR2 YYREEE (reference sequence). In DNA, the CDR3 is TGTGCCAGTAACAAACAGGGAGAGAACACTGAAGCTTTCTTT. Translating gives CASNKQGENTEAFF.

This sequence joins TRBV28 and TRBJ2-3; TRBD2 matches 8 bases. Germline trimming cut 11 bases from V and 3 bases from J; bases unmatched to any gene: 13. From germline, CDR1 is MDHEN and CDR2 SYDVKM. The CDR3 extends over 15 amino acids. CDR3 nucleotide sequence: TGTGCCGCCCATAAAAGCGGGAGTGGTACAGATACGCAGTATTTT. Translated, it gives CAAHKSGSGTDTQYF.

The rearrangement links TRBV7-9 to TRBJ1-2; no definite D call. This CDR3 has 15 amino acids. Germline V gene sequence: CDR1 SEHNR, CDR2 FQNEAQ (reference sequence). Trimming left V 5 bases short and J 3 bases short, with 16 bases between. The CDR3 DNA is TGTGCCAGCAGCACACCGGCAGGCGGGGACTATGGCTACACCTTC. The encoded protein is CASSTPAGGDYGYTF.

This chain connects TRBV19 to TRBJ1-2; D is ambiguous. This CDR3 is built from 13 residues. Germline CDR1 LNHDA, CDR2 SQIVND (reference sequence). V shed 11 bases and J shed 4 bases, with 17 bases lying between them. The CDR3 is CASTPLASYGYTF. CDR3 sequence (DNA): TGTGCCTCAACCCCTCTAGCTTCCTATGGCTACACCTTC.

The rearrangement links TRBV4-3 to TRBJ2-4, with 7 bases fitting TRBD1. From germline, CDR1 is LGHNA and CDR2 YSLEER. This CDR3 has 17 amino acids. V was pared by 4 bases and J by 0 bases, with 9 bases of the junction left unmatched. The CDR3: CASSRRQGVLAKNIQYF. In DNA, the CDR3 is TGCGCCAGCAGCCGTCGACAGGGAGTTCTAGCCAAAAACATTCAGTACTTC.

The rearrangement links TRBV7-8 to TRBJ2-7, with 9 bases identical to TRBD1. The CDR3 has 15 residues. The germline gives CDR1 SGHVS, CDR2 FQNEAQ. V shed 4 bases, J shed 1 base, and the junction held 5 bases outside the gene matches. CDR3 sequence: CASSSRGTGSYEQYF. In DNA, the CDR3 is TGTGCCAGCAGCTCTAGGGGGACAGGGTCCTACGAGCAGTACTTC.

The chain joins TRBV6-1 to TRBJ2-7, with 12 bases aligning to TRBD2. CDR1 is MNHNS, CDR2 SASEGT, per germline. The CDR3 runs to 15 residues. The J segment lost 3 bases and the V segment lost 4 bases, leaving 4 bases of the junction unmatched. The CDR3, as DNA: TGTGCCAGCAGTGTAGGGACTAGCGGGTACTACGAGCAGTACTTC. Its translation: CASSVGTSGYYEQYF.

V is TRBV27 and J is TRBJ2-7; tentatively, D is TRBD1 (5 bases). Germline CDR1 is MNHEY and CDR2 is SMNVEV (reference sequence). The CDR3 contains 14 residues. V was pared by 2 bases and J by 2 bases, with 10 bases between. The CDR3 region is CASSLVAQAYEQYF. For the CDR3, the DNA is TGTGCCAGCAGTTTAGTAGCACAGGCCTACGAGCAGTACTTC.

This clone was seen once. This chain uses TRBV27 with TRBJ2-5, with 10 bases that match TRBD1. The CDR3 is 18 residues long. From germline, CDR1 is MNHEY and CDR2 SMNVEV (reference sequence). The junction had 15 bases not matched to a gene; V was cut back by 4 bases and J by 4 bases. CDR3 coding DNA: TGTGCCAGCAGTTCCCACCTCGGGACAGGGGTGTACTCAGAGACCCAGTACTTC. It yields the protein CASSSHLGTGVYSETQYF.

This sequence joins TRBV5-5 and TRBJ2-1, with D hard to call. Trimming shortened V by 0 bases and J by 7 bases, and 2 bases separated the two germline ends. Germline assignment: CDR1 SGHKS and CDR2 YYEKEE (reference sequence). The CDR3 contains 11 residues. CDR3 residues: CASSLGNEQFF. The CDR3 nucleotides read TGTGCCAGCAGCTTGGGAAATGAGCAGTTCTTC.

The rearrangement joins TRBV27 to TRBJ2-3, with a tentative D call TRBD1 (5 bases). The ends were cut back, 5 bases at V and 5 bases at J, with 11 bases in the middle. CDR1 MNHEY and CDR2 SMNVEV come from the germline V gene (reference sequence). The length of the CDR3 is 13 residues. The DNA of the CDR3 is TGTGCCAGCAGTAGGTGGGGCGAAGATACGCAGTATTTT. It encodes CASSRWGEDTQYF.

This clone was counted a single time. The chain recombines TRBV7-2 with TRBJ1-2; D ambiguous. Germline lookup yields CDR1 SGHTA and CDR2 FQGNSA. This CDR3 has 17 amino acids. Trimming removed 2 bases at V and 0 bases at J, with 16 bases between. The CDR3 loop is CASSLSSVAGANYGYTF. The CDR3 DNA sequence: TGTGCCAGCAGCTTAAGTTCGGTGGCAGGTGCTAACTATGGCTACACCTTC.

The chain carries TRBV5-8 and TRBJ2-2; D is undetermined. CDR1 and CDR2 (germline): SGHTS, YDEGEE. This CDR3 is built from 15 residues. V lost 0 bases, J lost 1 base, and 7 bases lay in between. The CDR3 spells CASSLVGRNTGELFF. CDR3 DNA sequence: TGTGCCAGCAGCTTGGTCGGACGGAACACCGGGGAGCTGTTTTTT.

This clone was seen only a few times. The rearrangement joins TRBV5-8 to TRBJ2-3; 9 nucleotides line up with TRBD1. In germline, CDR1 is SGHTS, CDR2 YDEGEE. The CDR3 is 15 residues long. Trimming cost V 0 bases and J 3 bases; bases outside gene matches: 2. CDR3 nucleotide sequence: TGTGCCAGCAGCTTGGAGGGACAGGGAACAGATACGCAGTATTTT. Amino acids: CASSLEGQGTDTQYF.